These 21 T cell receptor beta chains share one sample of origin, sequenced in a study of shared clonotypes between healthy human individuals. Profiled with immunoSEQ multiplex PCR; TCRdb holds only in-frame clones, not every one. The table has 2 million or so clones, 85% to 95% seen once. What was sequenced was naive CD4+ T cells sorted from blood. Subset described: CD45RA+ positively selected. The source is a man younger than 35 in good health.

The chain uses TRBV30 and TRBJ2-3, with 15 bases matching TRBD2. CDR1 and CDR2 (germline): GTSNPN, SVGIG (reference sequence). With 0 bases clipped from V and 9 bases from J, the junction kept 10 bases outside the gene matches. The CDR3 covers 17 residues. The CDR3 nucleotides are TGTGCCTGGAGTGTACGTAGGACTAGCGGGGGGGTTGAGACGCAGTATTTT. It codes for CAWSVRRTSGGVETQYF.

The V call is TRBV29-1, the J call TRBJ2-1; a weak D match, TRBD2 (5 bases). Germline V gene data show CDR1 as SQVTM and CDR2 as ANQGSEA. The CDR3 consists of 14 residues. The ends were cut back, 6 bases at V and 2 bases at J, with 14 bases in the middle. CDR3 in DNA: TGCAGCGTCGCTCTAGCATTCCCCTACAATGAGCAGTTCTTC. It is translated as CSVALAFPYNEQFF.

The CDR3 nucleotides are TGCGCCAGCAGCCTACAATTTGGTCAGCCCCAGCATTTT. It translates to CASSLQFGQPQHF. The chain recombines TRBV5-1 with TRBJ1-5; D gene uncertain. CDR1 and CDR2 from the germline V gene are SGHRS and YFSETQ. Between the trimmed V and J ends, which lost 4 bases and 6 bases, there was a span of 11 bases. This CDR3 spans 13 amino acids. Supplemented by reference TRBV5-1 and TRBJ1-5, the full variable domain reads KAGVTQTPRYLIKTRGQQVTLSCSPISGHRSVSWYQQTPGQGLQFLFEYFSETQRNKGNFPGRFSGRQFSNSRSEMNVSTLELGDSALYLCASSLQFGQPQHFGDGTRLSIL.

This chain links TRBV5-4 with TRBJ2-3; D might be TRBD1 or TRBD2, each matching 5 bases. Germline V gene data show CDR1 as SGHNT and CDR2 as YYREEE (reference sequence). There are 14 residues in the CDR3. V was trimmed by 5 bases and J by 2 bases, leaving 12 bases between them. CDR3 amino acids: CASRRDGSTDTQYF. DNA of the CDR3: TGTGCCAGCAGACGGGACGGTTCCACAGATACGCAGTATTTT. Drawing the rest from reference TRBV5-4 and TRBJ2-3, the complete variable domain is ETGVTQSPTHLIKTRGQQVTLRCSSQSGHNTVSWYQQALGQGPQFIFQYYREEENGRGNFPPRFSGLQFPNYSSELNVNALELDDSALYLCASRRDGSTDTQYFGPGTRLTVL.

Concerning this clone: Different DNA sequences within this sample yield the same CDR3. V and J are TRBV6-5 and TRBJ2-7; D remains unclear. Trimming shortened V by 0 bases and J by 2 bases, and 11 bases separated the two germline ends. The CDR3 is made up of 15 amino acids. Germline-derived CDR1 and CDR2 are MNHEY and SVGAGI. The CDR3 DNA is TGTGCCAGCAGTTACTCTTTAGCTGGTGCCTACGAGCAGTACTTC. Its protein is CASSYSLAGAYEQYF.

The V and J genes are TRBV6-5 and TRBJ2-7, with 9 bases matching TRBD1. Trimming took 6 bases from V and 5 from J; bases not matched to a gene: 11. The CDR3 consists of 15 residues. The V gene's germline CDR1 is MNHEY and CDR2 SVGAGI. This CDR3 is CASRVPGTGQHEQYF. CDR3 nucleotides: TGTGCCAGCAGGGTCCCCGGGACAGGGCAACACGAGCAGTACTTC.

In this sample, this clone turned up many times. The chain links TRBV10-3 to TRBJ2-2; D gene unclear. The V and J ends lost 8 bases and 4 bases respectively, with 14 bases between them. Germline V gene lookup returns CDR1 ENHRY and CDR2 SYGVKD. The CDR3 has 14 residues. The CDR3 reads CAISPLATTGELFF. Written as DNA, the CDR3 is TGTGCCATCTCCCCCTTAGCCACCACCGGGGAGCTGTTTTTT.

This rearrangement joins TRBV7-9 to TRBJ1-1; 7 bases are a match to TRBD1. Germline CDR1 and CDR2: SEHNR and FQNEAQ (reference sequence). This CDR3 has 15 amino acids. Losses at the gene ends were 9 bases for V and 1 base for J; bases not matched to a gene: 11. The CDR3 reads CASSTGQVQNTEAFF. The CDR3 DNA follows: TGTGCCAGTAGTACAGGACAGGTACAGAACACTGAAGCTTTCTTT.

The chain joins TRBV2 to TRBJ1-1, with a weak D call TRBD1 (5 bases). CDR3 length: 14 residues. From germline, CDR1 is SNHLY and CDR2 FYNNEI. Trimming removed 1 base at V and 5 bases at J, with 11 bases between. CDR3 amino acids: CASSEGAGRTEAFF. Here the CDR3 DNA reads TGTGCCAGCAGTGAAGGGGCAGGGCGGACTGAAGCTTTCTTT.

V is TRBV10-3 and J is TRBJ2-2; 7 bases map to TRBD1. J gave up 5 bases and V 5 bases, and 2 bases lay outside the gene matches. The CDR3 is 13 amino acids. In germline, CDR1 is ENHRY, CDR2 SYGVKD. Here the CDR3 DNA reads TGTGCCATCAGTCGACAGGGAACCGGGGAGCTGTTTTTT. Its translation is CAISRQGTGELFF.

The rearrangement joins TRBV5-4 to TRBJ2-3; D remains ambiguous. Germline V gene sequence: CDR1 SGHNT, CDR2 YYREEE (reference sequence). The CDR3 loop spans 13 amino acids. V was trimmed by 5 bases and J by 9 bases, leaving 16 bases between them. CDR3 protein: CASSFPPVDTQYF. CDR3 sequence (DNA): TGTGCCAGCAGTTTTCCCCCTGTAGACACGCAGTATTTT.

The CDR3 coding sequence is TGTGCCAGCAGCTCGCGGGAGGGCCCGACCTACGAGCAGTACTTC. Protein product: CASSSREGPTYEQYF. This rearrangement joins TRBV9 to TRBJ2-7; 9 nucleotides match TRBD2. Germline CDR1 reads SGDLS; CDR2 reads YYNGEE. The CDR3 sequence is 15 residues long. J gave up 2 bases and V 4 bases, and 7 bases lay outside the gene matches.

This clone showed up just once. V and J are TRBV29-1 and TRBJ2-2; D is perhaps TRBD1 (6 bases). Germline lookup yields CDR1 SQVTM and CDR2 ANQGSEA. The V and J ends lost 8 bases and 2 bases respectively, with 15 bases between them. The CDR3 is 14 residues long. The chain's CDR3 is CSFLQGLNTGELFF. The CDR3 nucleotides are TGCAGCTTTTTACAGGGTCTAAACACCGGGGAGCTGTTTTTT.

For the CDR3, the DNA is TGTGCCAGCAGCCTTCCGGGACTAGCGGGCGGTGAGCAGTTCTTC. Its translation is CASSLPGLAGGEQFF. The rearrangement links TRBV25-1 to TRBJ2-1, with 12 bases matching TRBD2. Germline assignment: CDR1 MGHDK and CDR2 SYGVNS. The CDR3 covers 15 residues. The trim removed 6 bases at V and 9 bases at J, leaving 9 bases unmatched.

The gene calls are TRBV4-3 and TRBJ2-7; possibly TRBD2 for D (6 bases). This CDR3 region has 15 residues. V was shortened by 4 bases and J by 5 bases, with 18 bases between the two germline ends. Germline V lookup: CDR1 LGHNA, CDR2 YSLEER. CDR3 in DNA: TGCGCCAGCAGCCGCCGGGGCGGGGTCGGCGACGAGCAGTACTTC. Translated: CASSRRGGVGDEQYF.

This chain joins TRBV30 and TRBJ2-5; D unresolved. This CDR3 is 12 amino acids long. The ends were cut back, 7 bases at V and 4 bases at J, with 13 bases in the middle. Per germline, CDR1 GTSNPN and CDR2 SVGIG (reference sequence). CDR3 protein: CASTGPRETQYF. CDR3 nucleotide sequence: TGTGCCTCGACCGGGCCAAGAGAGACCCAGTACTTC.

The chain joins TRBV6-6 to TRBJ2-2; D may be TRBD1 (5 bases). Germline V gene sequence: CDR1 MNHNY, CDR2 SVGAGI (reference sequence). V was pared by 2 bases and J by 0 bases, with 10 bases between. This CDR3 is built from 16 residues. The CDR3 DNA sequence: TGTGCCAGCAGTTACACAGGCCAACCGAACACCGGGGAGCTGTTTTTT. Translation: CASSYTGQPNTGELFF.

The chain is built from TRBV5-4 and TRBJ1-6; a weak D match, TRBD1 (6 bases). Germline CDR1 and CDR2: SGHNT and YYREEE (reference sequence). The CDR3 is made up of 15 amino acids. Trimming cost V 2 bases and J 8 bases, with 14 bases left between them. CDR3 in DNA: TGTGCCAGCAGCTTCGGGGGGGCTGGGGATTCACCCCTCCACTTT. Its protein product is CASSFGGAGDSPLHF.

The chain uses TRBV5-1 and TRBJ2-7; D perhaps matches TRBD2 (5 bases). The CDR3 consists of 17 residues. The V and J ends lost 0 bases and 2 bases respectively, with 18 bases between them. CDR1 is SGHRS and CDR2 is YFSETQ in the germline V gene. The CDR3 loop is CASSLDGLAGGAYEQYF. CDR3 bases: TGCGCCAGCAGCTTGGACGGCCTAGCCGGAGGAGCCTACGAGCAGTACTTC. Filled out from reference TRBV5-1 and TRBJ2-7, the complete variable domain reads KAGVTQTPRYLIKTRGQQVTLSCSPISGHRSVSWYQQTPGQGLQFLFEYFSETQRNKGNFPGRFSGRQFSNSRSEMNVSTLELGDSALYLCASSLDGLAGGAYEQYFGPGTRLTVT.

J is TRBJ2-3 and V is TRBV4-1; D is unresolved. Germline loops: CDR1 MGHRA, CDR2 YSYEKL. Trimming cost V 0 bases and J 12 bases, with 7 bases left between them. CDR3 length: 11 amino acids. CDR3: CASSQDRRQYF. CDR3 nucleotides: TGCGCCAGCAGCCAAGACAGGCGTCAGTATTTT.

This clone has more than one count but fewer than ten. The V gene is TRBV25-1, the J gene TRBJ1-6, with D perhaps matching TRBD1 (5 bases). Germline CDR1 is MGHDK and CDR2 is SYGVNS. The V end was cut by 7 bases, the J end by 7 bases, with 14 bases between. The CDR3 length is 14 residues. The CDR3: CASTDRGSNSPLHF. The CDR3 DNA follows: TGTGCCAGCACCGACCGGGGCAGCAATTCACCCCTCCACTTT.